The source of this T cell receptor (beta chain) is a study of T-cell reconstitution after alpha-beta-depleted transplantation in children (dated by TCRdb to the mid-2010s). About the study as a whole: T-cell immune reconstitution after TCRalphabeta/CD19-depleted allogeneic hematopoietic cell transplantation in children was quantitatively tracked in the study by means of TCR repertoire profiling.

This clonotype occurred many times. The antigen it binds to is not known. One base away there is no much larger clone; base qualities are not given. Taken from cysteine to phenylalanine, the CDR3 has 15 residues. The read is trimmed to its CDR3 DNA, 45 bases read in frame from base 1. V is trimmed back by 4 bases and J by 3 bases, and the junction contains 6 bases that no gene match accounts for. The CDR1 and CDR2 encoded by the germline V gene are LGHNA and YNFKEQ. Library prep was done by PCR. The sample was run on an Illumina HiSeq 2500. Molecular barcoding was employed in the preparation of TCR libraries, with unique molecular identifiers being used to normalize TCRbeta repertoire quantification. The public reads were quality trimmed at Q25 with fastp and then assembled into clones with MiXCR by TCRdb, keeping productive beta chains. Each record represents a unique CDR3 protein, reported with the most common genes and DNA among its rows. This sample is represented by roughly 400,000 distinct CDR3 sequences; 20% of them were singletons. 3.5% to 4% of the sample is in the top ten clones.

This receptor chain uses TRBV4-2 and TRBJ1-1; TRBD1 agrees with 9 junctional bases. This receptor was identified in a human donor who donated a stem cell graft to a child with acute myeloid leukemia. Sequences were derived from PBMCs from the stem cell graft donor, sampled from the stem cell graft. The nucleotide sequence reads as follows: TGTGCCAGCAGCCGAATTACAGGGGGCGACACTGAAGCTTTCTTT. Its protein reads: CASSRITGGDTEAFF.